The entry below describes one TCR beta chain. Original methodology: Scientists estimated how many nucleated cells there were by amplifying reference gene primers. Only in-frame clones appear in the TCRdb table, and some are missing; sequencing was by immunoSEQ multiplex PCR. V, J and clone size derive from that table, while D and trimming were established from the DNA sequence. The data show roughly 170,000 clones, 65% to 85% seen once. These data come from a study of blood T cell repertoires in COVID-19. Study at large: Both acute and convalescent COVID-19 samples were obtained from the United States, Italy and Spain.

Residents of approximately 25 US areas, aged about 18 to 95 years, made up the participants. Cohort allocation depended upon clinical history that participants reported. This CDR3 comprises 15 residues. V lost 2 bases and J 7 bases, leaving 18 bases between the germline ends. The germline CDR1 and CDR2 sequences are SGHRS and YFSETQ. This TCR was sampled from a woman aged 45-59 years in a cohort exposed to, infected with or recovered from COVID-19 (not recorded which). Source material: PBMCs or T cells enriched from blood (not recorded which). The rearrangement links TRBV5-1 to TRBJ1-1, with a possible D match to TRBD1 (6 bases). The CDR3 region has the DNA TGCGCCAGCAGCTTTTCCCTTACAGGGTCCAGTGAAGCTTTCTTT. Translated, it gives CASSFSLTGSSEAFF.